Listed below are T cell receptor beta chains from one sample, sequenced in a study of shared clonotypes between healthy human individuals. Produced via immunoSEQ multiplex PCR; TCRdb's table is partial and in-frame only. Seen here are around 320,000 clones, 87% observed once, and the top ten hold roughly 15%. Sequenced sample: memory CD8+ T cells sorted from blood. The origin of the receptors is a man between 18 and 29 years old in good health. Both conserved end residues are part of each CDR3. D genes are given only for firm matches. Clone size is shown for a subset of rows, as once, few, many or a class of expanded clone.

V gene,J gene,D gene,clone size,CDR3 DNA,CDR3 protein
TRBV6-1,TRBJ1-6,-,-,TGTGCCAGCAGTGAGGGCTTGGTCTCCTATAATTCACCCCTCCACTTT,CASSEGLVSYNSPLHF
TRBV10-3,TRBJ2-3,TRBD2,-,TGTGCCATCAGTACGCCGGGACTAGCGGGGCTAAGCACAGATACGCAGTATTTT,CAISTPGLAGLSTDTQYF
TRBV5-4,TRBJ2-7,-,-,TGTGCCAGCAGCTTTCCTCCTGGGGACGAGCAGTACTTC,CASSFPPGDEQYF
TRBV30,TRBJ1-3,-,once,TGTGCCTGGAGACGGATCTCTGGAAACACCATATATTTT,CAWRRISGNTIYF
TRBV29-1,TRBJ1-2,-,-,TGCAGCGTTGAATTCCCATTGAGTGGCTACACCTTC,CSVEFPLSGYTF
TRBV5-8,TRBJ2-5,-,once,TGTGCCAGCAGCTTCACTGACTATGTCGTGGAGACCCAGTACTTC,CASSFTDYVVETQYF
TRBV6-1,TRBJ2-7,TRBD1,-,TGTGCCAGCAGTGAAGCGGGGACAGGGGGCGACTACGAGCAGTACTTC,CASSEAGTGGDYEQYF
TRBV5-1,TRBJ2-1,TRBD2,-,TGCGCCAGCAGCTACACACTAGCGGGAGGGCCCAATGAGCAGTTCTTC,CASSYTLAGGPNEQFF
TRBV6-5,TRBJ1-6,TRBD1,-,TGTGCCAGCAGTCCCACAGGGGCCAATAATTCACCCCTCCACTTT,CASSPTGANNSPLHF
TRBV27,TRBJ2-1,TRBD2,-,TGTGCCAGCAGGACTAGCGGGGATACCTACAATGAGCAGTTCTTC,CASRTSGDTYNEQFF
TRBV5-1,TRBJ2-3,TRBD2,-,TGCGCCAGCAGCTTGGAAGGCGCTAGCGGAGATACGCAGTATTTT,CASSLEGASGDTQYF
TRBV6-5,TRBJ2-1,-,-,TGTGCCAGTCGAGGGGGGTGGGAGCAGTTCTTC,CASRGGWEQFF
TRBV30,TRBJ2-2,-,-,TGTGCCTGGAGTTGGGGAGCGAACACCGGGGAGCTGTTTTTT,CAWSWGANTGELFF
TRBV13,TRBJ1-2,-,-,TGTGCCAGCAGTCGCCTGGAAGACACCCAGAACTATGGCTACACCTTC,CASSRLEDTQNYGYTF
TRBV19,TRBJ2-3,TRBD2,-,TGTGCCAGTAGTATTAGTGGCGGGAGAACTGATACGCAGTATTTT,CASSISGGRTDTQYF
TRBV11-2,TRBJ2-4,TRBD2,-,TGTGCCAGCAGCATTACTAGCGGGGGGACCAAAAACATTCAGTACTTC,CASSITSGGTKNIQYF
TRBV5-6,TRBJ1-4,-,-,TGTGCCAGCAGCCCCGGCGGTGAAAAACTGTTTTTT,CASSPGGEKLFF
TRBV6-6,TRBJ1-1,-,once,TGTGCCAGCAGTTACGGGGTCCCTGAAGCTTTCTTT,CASSYGVPEAFF
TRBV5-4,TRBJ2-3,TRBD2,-,TGTGCCAGCAGCGGTAGCGGGAGGACCACTAGCACAGATACGCAGTATTTT,CASSGSGRTTSTDTQYF
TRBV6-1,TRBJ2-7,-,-,TGTGCCAGCAGCTGGACGGCCTACTACGAGCAGTACTTC,CASSWTAYYEQYF
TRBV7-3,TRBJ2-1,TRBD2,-,TGTGCCAGCAGCTTAGGCTCCCCCAATATAGCGGGGGGGTCCTACAATGAGCAGTTCTTC,CASSLGSPNIAGGSYNEQFF
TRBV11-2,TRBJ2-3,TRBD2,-,TGTGCCAGCAGCCTACTAGCGGGGATAAGCACAGATACGCAGTATTTT,CASSLLAGISTDTQYF
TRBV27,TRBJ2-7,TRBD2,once,TGTGCCAGCAGTTCTCTCCTTCCTAGCGGGAGTTCCTACGAGCAGTACTTC,CASSSLLPSGSSYEQYF
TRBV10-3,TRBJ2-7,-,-,TGTGCCATCAGAGCTTCCAAGGGCTCCTACGAGCAGTACTTC,CAIRASKGSYEQYF
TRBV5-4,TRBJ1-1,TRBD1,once,TGTGCCAGCAGCTTGTTCGACAGGGTTAACACTGAAGCTTTCTTT,CASSLFDRVNTEAFF
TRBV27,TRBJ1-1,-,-,TGTGCCAGCAGTTTATATGCAGGGGCTGGAACTGAAGCTTTCTTT,CASSLYAGAGTEAFF
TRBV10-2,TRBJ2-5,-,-,TGCGCCAGCAGTGATGGGGTGGAAGAGACCCAGTACTTC,CASSDGVEETQYF
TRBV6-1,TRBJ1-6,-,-,TGTGCCAGCAGTGAATTCGCGGGTTTAAACTTGGAGTATTCCTATAATTCACCCCTCCACTTT,CASSEFAGLNLEYSYNSPLHF